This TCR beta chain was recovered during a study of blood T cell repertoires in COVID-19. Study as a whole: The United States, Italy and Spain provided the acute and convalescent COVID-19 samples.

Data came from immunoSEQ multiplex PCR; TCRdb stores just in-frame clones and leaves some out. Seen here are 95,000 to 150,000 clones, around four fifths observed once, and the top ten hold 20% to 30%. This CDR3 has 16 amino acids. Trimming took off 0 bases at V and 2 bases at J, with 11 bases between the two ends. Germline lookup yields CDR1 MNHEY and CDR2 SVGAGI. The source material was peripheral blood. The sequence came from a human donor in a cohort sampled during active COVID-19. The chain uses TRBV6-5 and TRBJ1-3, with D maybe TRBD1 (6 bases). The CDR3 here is CASSYSMAGAGNTIYF. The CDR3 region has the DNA TGTGCCAGCAGTTACTCGATGGCAGGGGCTGGAAACACCATATATTTT.